This is a list of T cell receptor beta chains from one sample in a study of shared clonotypes between healthy human individuals. Sequencing used immunoSEQ multiplex PCR; TCRdb keeps in-frame clones, though not all of them. This sample has some 2 million clones, with 85% to 95% found just once. The sequenced sample consisted of naive CD4+ T cells sorted from blood. Receptor source: a man between 18 and 29 years old in good health. The conserved cysteine and the conserved F or W are not part of the CDR3 here. Each record gives: V gene, J gene, CDR3 protein.

V: TRBV5-1
J: TRBJ1-1
CDR3: ASSPNTENTEAF

V: TRBV19
J: TRBJ2-3
CDR3: ASSIDAGGTDTQY

V: TRBV6-5
J: TRBJ1-2
CDR3: ASSRGSDYGYT

V: TRBV5-4
J: TRBJ1-6
CDR3: ASSSRGVPYNSPLH

V: TRBV7-2
J: TRBJ2-7
CDR3: ASSPGQGKTYEQY

V: TRBV10-3
J: TRBJ2-2
CDR3: AITGQGLTGELF

V: TRBV6-5
J: TRBJ2-5
CDR3: ASTRGLQETQY

V: TRBV20-1
J: TRBJ2-5
CDR3: SARDFETQY

V: TRBV7-7
J: TRBJ2-5
CDR3: ASSSPGQGGTQY

V: TRBV9
J: TRBJ2-1
CDR3: ASSVRLGGYNEQF

V: TRBV5-4
J: TRBJ2-5
CDR3: ASSSGLAGETQY

V: TRBV5-6
J: TRBJ2-7
CDR3: ASSLGGLTSGFFGEQY

V: TRBV30
J: TRBJ1-2
CDR3: AWSGLSGGAGT

V: TRBV7-8
J: TRBJ2-7
CDR3: ASSFGLAGAYEQY

V: TRBV11-2
J: TRBJ1-2
CDR3: ASSAGQPGYT

V: TRBV11-2
J: TRBJ1-3
CDR3: ASSLGRYPSGNTIY

V: TRBV6-1
J: TRBJ1-2
CDR3: ASSTTGRNGYT

V: TRBV28
J: TRBJ2-2
CDR3: ASSLLPPHTGELF

V: TRBV2
J: TRBJ2-7
CDR3: ASRGPSYEQY

V: TRBV14
J: TRBJ2-3
CDR3: ASSQRVSTDTQY

V: TRBV18
J: TRBJ1-3
CDR3: ASSPPGGYGNTIY

V: TRBV19
J: TRBJ2-2
CDR3: ASSIVTDTGELF

V: TRBV6-5
J: TRBJ1-2
CDR3: ASSYLQGGAHGYT

V: TRBV19
J: TRBJ1-1
CDR3: ASSILGWKETEAF

V: TRBV5-6
J: TRBJ2-3
CDR3: ASSLGRDSTDTQY

V: TRBV6-5
J: TRBJ1-6
CDR3: ASSSGTRGNNSPLH

V: TRBV9
J: TRBJ2-1
CDR3: ASSDTSGAYNEQF

V: TRBV14
J: TRBJ2-5
CDR3: ATQRGRETQY

V: TRBV30
J: TRBJ2-5
CDR3: AWSLGLAGETETQY

V: TRBV5-6
J: TRBJ1-1
CDR3: ASSFYDRGMNTEAF

V: TRBV28
J: TRBJ2-5
CDR3: ASSRDRILWETQY

V: TRBV5-1
J: TRBJ2-2
CDR3: ASSLEGRTGNSFKTGELF

V: TRBV30
J: TRBJ2-5
CDR3: AWGTQGETQY

V: TRBV5-1
J: TRBJ1-4
CDR3: ASSLEGQYNEKLF

V: TRBV6-1
J: TRBJ1-5
CDR3: ASSENPGIRNQPQH

V: TRBV7-2
J: TRBJ2-1
CDR3: ASRTFTLDYNEQF

V: TRBV20-1
J: TRBJ2-1
CDR3: SARWSNEQF

V: TRBV5-1
J: TRBJ1-4
CDR3: ASSSRLNEKLF

V: TRBV2
J: TRBJ2-7
CDR3: ASSRGGRGFSTYEQY

V: TRBV5-4
J: TRBJ2-7
CDR3: ASSLASREQY

V: TRBV2
J: TRBJ1-5
CDR3: ASRPDRGSDQPQH

V: TRBV5-1
J: TRBJ2-3
CDR3: ASSTGLAPDTQY

V: TRBV6-5
J: TRBJ1-6
CDR3: ASSPGQGGYSPLH

V: TRBV7-9
J: TRBJ2-7
CDR3: ASSSDTSYEQY

V: TRBV13
J: TRBJ2-3
CDR3: ASSSRGLVTDTQY

V: TRBV6-1
J: TRBJ2-2
CDR3: ASSAKRGDTGELF

V: TRBV7-2
J: TRBJ2-1
CDR3: ASSILAGGNNEQF

V: TRBV7-9
J: TRBJ1-4
CDR3: ASSLAAETNEKLF

V: TRBV4-3
J: TRBJ1-1
CDR3: ASSQELGGGGAEAF

V: TRBV7-2
J: TRBJ2-1
CDR3: ASSLSSGSFNEQF

V: TRBV5-8
J: TRBJ2-7
CDR3: ASSFEGIPGYEQY

V: TRBV6-1
J: TRBJ2-7
CDR3: ASSEPSAGVLAYEQY